The T cell receptor beta chain under discussion was sequenced for a study of blood T cell repertoires in COVID-19. Across the whole study: PBMCs, B-cell-depleted T cells, or T cells were the source of the cDNA or gDNA that made up the material.

As regards this clone: Other DNA sequences from this sample encode an identical CDR3 as well.

Germline CDR1 is SEHNR and CDR2 is FQNEAQ (reference sequence). The junction had 4 bases not matched to a gene; V was cut back by 5 bases and J by 0 bases. CDR3 size: 15 residues. Per the authors' pipeline: Amplifying reference gene primers gave estimates of nucleated cell counts. Sequencing was performed with immunoSEQ multiplex PCR; in TCRdb, only in-frame clones are kept and a portion is missing. V, J and clone size are taken as reported in that table, and D and trimming were inferred from the DNA itself. The sample has over 250,000 clones; less than 90% are singletons. This chain uses TRBV7-9 with TRBJ2-1, with 7 bases matching TRBD2. This clonotype was obtained from a human donor in a cohort sampled during active COVID-19. Sequencing used peripheral blood. CDR3 coding DNA: TGTGCCAGCAGCGGGCGGGGGAGCTCCTACAATGAGCAGTTCTTC. Translating gives CASSGRGSSYNEQFF.